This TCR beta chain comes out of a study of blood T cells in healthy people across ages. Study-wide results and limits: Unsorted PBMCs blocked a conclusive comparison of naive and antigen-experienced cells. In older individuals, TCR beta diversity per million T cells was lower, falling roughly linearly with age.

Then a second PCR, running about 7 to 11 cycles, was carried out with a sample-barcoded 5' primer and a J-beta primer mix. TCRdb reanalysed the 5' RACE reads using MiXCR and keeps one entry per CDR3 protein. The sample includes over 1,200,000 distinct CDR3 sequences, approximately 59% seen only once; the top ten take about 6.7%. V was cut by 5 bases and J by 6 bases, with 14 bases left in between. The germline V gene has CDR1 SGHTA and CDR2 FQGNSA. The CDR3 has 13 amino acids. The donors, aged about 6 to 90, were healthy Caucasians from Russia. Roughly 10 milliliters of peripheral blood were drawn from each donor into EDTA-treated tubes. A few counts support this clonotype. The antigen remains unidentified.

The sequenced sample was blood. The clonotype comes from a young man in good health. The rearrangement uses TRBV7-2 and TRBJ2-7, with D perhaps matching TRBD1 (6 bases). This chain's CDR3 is CASSVDRIGEQYF. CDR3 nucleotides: TGTGCCAGCAGCGTCGACAGGATCGGCGAGCAGTACTTC.